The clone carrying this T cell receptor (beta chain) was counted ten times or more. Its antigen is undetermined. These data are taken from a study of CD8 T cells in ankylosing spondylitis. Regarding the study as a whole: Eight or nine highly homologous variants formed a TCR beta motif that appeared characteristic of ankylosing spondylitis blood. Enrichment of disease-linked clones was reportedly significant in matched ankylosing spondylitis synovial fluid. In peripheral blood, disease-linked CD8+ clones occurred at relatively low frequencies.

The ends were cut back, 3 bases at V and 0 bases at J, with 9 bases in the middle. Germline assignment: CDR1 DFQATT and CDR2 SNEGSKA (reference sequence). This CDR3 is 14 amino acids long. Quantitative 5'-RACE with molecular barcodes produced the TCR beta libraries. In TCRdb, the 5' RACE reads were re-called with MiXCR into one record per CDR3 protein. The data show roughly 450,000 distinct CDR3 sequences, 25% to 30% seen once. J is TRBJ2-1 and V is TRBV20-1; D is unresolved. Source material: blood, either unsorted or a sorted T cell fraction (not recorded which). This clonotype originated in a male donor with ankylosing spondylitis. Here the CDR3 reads CSASSLRSYNEQFF. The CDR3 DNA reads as TGCAGTGCTAGTTCTCTCCGCTCCTACAATGAGCAGTTCTTC.